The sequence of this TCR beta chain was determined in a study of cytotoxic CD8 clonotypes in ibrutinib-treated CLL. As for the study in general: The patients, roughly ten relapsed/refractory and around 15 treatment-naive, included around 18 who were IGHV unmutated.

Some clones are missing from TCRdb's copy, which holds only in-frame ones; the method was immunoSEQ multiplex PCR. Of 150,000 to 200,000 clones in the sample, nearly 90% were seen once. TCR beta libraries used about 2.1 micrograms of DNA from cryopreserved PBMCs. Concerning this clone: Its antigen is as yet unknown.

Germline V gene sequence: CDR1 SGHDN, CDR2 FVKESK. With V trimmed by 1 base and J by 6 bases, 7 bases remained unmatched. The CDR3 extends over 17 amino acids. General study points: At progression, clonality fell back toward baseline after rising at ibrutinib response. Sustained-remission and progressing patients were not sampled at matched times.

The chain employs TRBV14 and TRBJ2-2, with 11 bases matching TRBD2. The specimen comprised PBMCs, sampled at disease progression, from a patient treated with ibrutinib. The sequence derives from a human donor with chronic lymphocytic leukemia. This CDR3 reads CASSQASGRFLPGELFF. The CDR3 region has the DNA TGTGCCAGCAGCCAAGCTAGCGGGAGGTTTCTTCCCGGGGAGCTGTTTTTT.